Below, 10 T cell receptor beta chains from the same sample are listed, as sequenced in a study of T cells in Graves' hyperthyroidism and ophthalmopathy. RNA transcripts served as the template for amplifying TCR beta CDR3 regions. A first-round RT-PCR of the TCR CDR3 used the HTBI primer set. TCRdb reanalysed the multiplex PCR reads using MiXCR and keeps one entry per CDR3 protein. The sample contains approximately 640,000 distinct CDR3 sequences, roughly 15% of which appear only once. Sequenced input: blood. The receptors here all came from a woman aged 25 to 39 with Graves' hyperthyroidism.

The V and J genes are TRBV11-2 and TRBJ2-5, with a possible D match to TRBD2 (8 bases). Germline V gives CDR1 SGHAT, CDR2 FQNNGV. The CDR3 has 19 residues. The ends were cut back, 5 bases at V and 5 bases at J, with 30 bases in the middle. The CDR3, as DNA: TGTGCCAGCAGCCCCCGGGCAGGGGGGGTCGGGAGGGTGGATGAGACCCAGTACTTC. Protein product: CASSPRAGGVGRVDETQYF.

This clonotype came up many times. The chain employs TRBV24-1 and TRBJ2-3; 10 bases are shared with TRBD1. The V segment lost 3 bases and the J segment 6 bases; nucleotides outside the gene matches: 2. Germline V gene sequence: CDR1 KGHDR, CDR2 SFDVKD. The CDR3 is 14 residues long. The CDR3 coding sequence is TGTGCCACCAGTGATGACAGGGGGCGGGATACGCAGTATTTT. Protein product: CATSDDRGRDTQYF.

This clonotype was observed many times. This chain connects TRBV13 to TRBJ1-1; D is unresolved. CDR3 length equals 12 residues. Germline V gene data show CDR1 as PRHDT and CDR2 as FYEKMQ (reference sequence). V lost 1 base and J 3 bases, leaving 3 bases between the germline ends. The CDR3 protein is CASSLADTEAFF. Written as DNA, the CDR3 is TGTGCCAGCAGCTTAGCGGACACTGAAGCTTTCTTT. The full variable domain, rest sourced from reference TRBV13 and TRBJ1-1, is AAGVIQSPRHLIKEKRETATLKCYPIPRHDTVYWYQQGPGQDPQFLISFYEKMQSDKGSIPDRFSAQQFSDYHSELNMSSLELGDSALYFCASSLADTEAFFGQGTRLTVV.

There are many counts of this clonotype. The CDR3 coding sequence is TGTGCCAGCAGTGAGGGAGACAGGGGACTGAACACTGAAGCTTTCTTT. The encoded protein is CASSEGDRGLNTEAFF. The rearrangement links TRBV6-1 to TRBJ1-1; 8 positions match TRBD1. Germline V CDR1 and CDR2: MNHNS, SASEGT. This CDR3 has 16 amino acids. The junction had 6 bases not matched to a gene; V was cut back by 3 bases and J by 0 bases.

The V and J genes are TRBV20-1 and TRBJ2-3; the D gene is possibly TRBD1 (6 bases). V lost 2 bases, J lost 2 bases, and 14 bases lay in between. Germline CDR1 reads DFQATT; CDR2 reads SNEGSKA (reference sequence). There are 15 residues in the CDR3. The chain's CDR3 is CSARLSRGYTDTQYF. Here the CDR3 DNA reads TGCAGTGCTAGATTGTCGAGGGGGTACACAGATACGCAGTATTTT.

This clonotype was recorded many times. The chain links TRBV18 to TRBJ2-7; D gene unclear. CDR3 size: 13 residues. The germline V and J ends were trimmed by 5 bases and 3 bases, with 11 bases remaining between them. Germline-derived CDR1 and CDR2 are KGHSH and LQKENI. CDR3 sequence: CASSFEKRYEQYF. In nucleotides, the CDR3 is TGTGCCAGCTCATTCGAGAAACGCTACGAGCAGTACTTC.

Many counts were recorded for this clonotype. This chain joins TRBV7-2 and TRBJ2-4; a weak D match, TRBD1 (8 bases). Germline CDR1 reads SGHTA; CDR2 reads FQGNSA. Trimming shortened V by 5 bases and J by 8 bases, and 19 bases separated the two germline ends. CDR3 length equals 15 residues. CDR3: CASSPGGGGGHIQYF. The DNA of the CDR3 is TGTGCCAGCAGCCCAGGGGGCGGGGGTGGGCACATTCAGTACTTC.

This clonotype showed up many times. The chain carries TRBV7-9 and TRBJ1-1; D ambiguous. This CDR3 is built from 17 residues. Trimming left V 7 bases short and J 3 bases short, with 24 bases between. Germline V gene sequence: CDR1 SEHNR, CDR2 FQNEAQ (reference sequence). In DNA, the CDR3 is TGTGCCAGCACCTCGGGGTCTCAGTCGGGCGGATACACTGAAGCTTTCTTT. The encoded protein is CASTSGSQSGGYTEAFF. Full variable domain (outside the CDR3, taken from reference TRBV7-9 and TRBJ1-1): DTGVSQNPRHKITKRGQNVTFRCDPISEHNRLYWYRQTLGQGPEFLTYFQNEAQLEKSRLLSDRFSAERPKGSFSTLEIQRTEQGDSAMYLCASTSGSQSGGYTEAFFGQGTRLTVV.

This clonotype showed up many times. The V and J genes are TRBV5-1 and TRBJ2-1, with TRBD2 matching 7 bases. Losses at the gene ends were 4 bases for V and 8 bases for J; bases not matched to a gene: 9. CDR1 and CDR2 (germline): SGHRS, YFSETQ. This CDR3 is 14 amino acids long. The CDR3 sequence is CASSGSSGIDEQFF. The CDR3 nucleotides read TGCGCCAGCAGCGGGTCTAGCGGAATCGATGAGCAGTTCTTC.

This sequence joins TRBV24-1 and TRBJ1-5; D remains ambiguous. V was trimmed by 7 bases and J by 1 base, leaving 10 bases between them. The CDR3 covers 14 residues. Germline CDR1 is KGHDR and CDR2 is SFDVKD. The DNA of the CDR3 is TGTGCCACCAGCACGGCTATGAGCAATCAGCCCCAGCATTTT. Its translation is CATSTAMSNQPQHF.